These 20 T cell receptor beta chains were all obtained from the same sample, sequenced in a study of shared clonotypes between healthy human individuals. Measured with immunoSEQ multiplex PCR; TCRdb has only the in-frame clones, and not every one. Of about 490,000 clones listed, roughly 80% were seen once; the top ten hold 12%. The source material was PBMCs. The receptors derive from a woman between 40 and 55 years old in good health. Some clones in this sample may be carry-over from other donors' samples.

Of note for this clone: A far more abundant clone sits one base away, making this likely a read error. V and J are TRBV6-5 and TRBJ1-4; no reliable D call. CDR3 size: 15 residues. CDR1 is MNHEY and CDR2 is SVGAGI in the germline V gene. CDR3 bases: TGTGCCAGCAGTTCTCACTTAGCGGGGTCTGAAAAACCGTTTTTT. This gives the protein CASSSHLAGSEKPFF.

A word on this clone: This likely came from a read error, as a far larger clone is one base away. This chain connects TRBV11-1 to TRBJ1-5; tentative D call: TRBD1 (5 bases). Germline V gives CDR1 SGHAT, CDR2 FQDESV (reference sequence). There are 14 residues in the CDR3. CDR3 coding DNA: TGTGCCAGCAGCCCGGGGGATGGCAATAAGCCCCAGCATTTT. This codes for CASSPGDGNKPQHF.

This clone appeared a few times. The chain combines TRBV7-9 with TRBJ2-1; 10 bases align to TRBD1. Germline V lookup: CDR1 SEHNR, CDR2 FQNEAQ (reference sequence). The CDR3 length is 15 residues. The J segment lost 6 bases and the V segment lost 5 bases, leaving 7 bases of the junction unmatched. CDR3: CASSPGQGRGNEQFF. In nucleotides, the CDR3 is TGTGCCAGCAGCCCGGGACAGGGGAGGGGCAATGAGCAGTTCTTC.

The chain joins TRBV29-1 to TRBJ2-3; possibly TRBD1 or TRBD2 for D (6 bases each). Per germline, CDR1 SQVTM and CDR2 ANQGSEA. V lost 0 bases, J lost 4 bases, and 11 bases lay in between. The CDR3 extends over 14 amino acids. The chain's CDR3 is CSVEDPEGADTQYF. The CDR3 DNA follows: TGCAGCGTTGAAGATCCGGAGGGGGCAGATACGCAGTATTTT.

To note about this clone: A read error likely explains this, since a far larger clone differs by one base. V usage is TRBV7-2 and J usage is TRBJ1-2, with D unclear. CDR3 length equals 13 residues. Trimming shortened V by 5 bases and J by 6 bases, and 13 bases separated the two germline ends. CDR1 is SGHTA and CDR2 is FQGNSA in the germline V gene. In nucleotides, the CDR3 is TGTGCCAGCAGCCCAGGCAGGCGTAATGGCTACACCTTC. Translating gives CASSPGRRNGYTF.

The rearrangement uses TRBV19 and TRBJ1-1; no definite D call. Trimming left V 6 bases short and J 3 bases short, with 14 bases between. Germline CDR1 LNHDA, CDR2 SQIVND (reference sequence). The length of the CDR3 is 14 residues. Here the CDR3 DNA reads TGTGCCAGTAGACTAATCGGACTCCACACTGAAGCTTTCTTT. Its translation: CASRLIGLHTEAFF.

This clone qualifies as medium-sized (0.01 to 0.1%). This same CDR3 is encoded by further DNA sequences in the sample. The CDR3 coding sequence is TGTGCCAGCAGTTTACCCGGGACAGGGGGCTACGGAACCCCCTACGAGCAGTACTTC. Translating it yields CASSLPGTGGYGTPYEQYF. This chain connects TRBV28 to TRBJ2-7; 12 nucleotides line up with TRBD1. With 2 bases clipped from V and 2 bases from J, the junction kept 13 bases outside the gene matches. CDR1 is MDHEN and CDR2 is SYDVKM in the germline V gene. This CDR3 is 19 amino acids long.

In regard to this clone: This may be a read error, as it is one base from a much larger clone. This chain connects TRBV7-3 to TRBJ2-3; TRBD2 might be the D (5 bases). The CDR3 spans 15 residues. V lost 3 bases, J lost 1 base, and 11 bases lay in between. Looked up from germline, CDR1 is SGHTA and CDR2 is FQGTGA. Here the CDR3 reads CASSLPCGRTDTQYF. The CDR3 nucleotides are TGTGCCAGCAGCTTGCCATGCGGGCGCACAGATACGCAGTATTTT.

The J gene is TRBJ2-7, the V gene TRBV5-6; 9 bases line up with TRBD1. The CDR3 contains 15 residues. Trimming at V came to 1 base and at J to 0 bases, leaving 2 bases not matched to a gene. CDR1 and CDR2 from the germline V gene are SGHDT and YYEEEE. CDR3 sequence (DNA): TGTGCCAGCAGCTTGAGGACAGGGGTCTCCTACGAGCAGTACTTC. Protein sequence: CASSLRTGVSYEQYF.

Written as DNA, the CDR3 is TGCGCCAGCAGCCCGACGACTAGCGGGATAACAGATACGCAGTATTTT. The encoded protein is CASSPTTSGITDTQYF. This chain connects TRBV5-1 to TRBJ2-3, with 11 bases identical to TRBD2. The CDR3 extends over 16 amino acids. Unmatched junction bases numbered 7, after V lost 4 bases and J lost 3 bases. Germline loops: CDR1 SGHRS, CDR2 YFSETQ.

As to this clone: Germline is not matched at one junction end, which may reflect a read error. This sequence joins TRBV27 and TRBJ1-1, with D possibly being TRBD1 (5 bases). From germline, CDR1 is MNHEY and CDR2 SMNVEV (reference sequence). This CDR3 spans 14 amino acids. The CDR3 loop is CASSLSGVRTEAFF. The CDR3 coding sequence is TGTGCCAGCAGCTTATCGGGGGTGCGGACTGAAGCTTTCTTT.

This clone occurred a few times. A far larger clone is just one base off, so this is likely a read error. The V call is TRBV5-6, the J call TRBJ1-2, with unresolved D. The CDR3 is 14 amino acids. The V gene's germline CDR1 is SGHDT and CDR2 YYEEEE. The DNA of the CDR3 is TGTGCCAGCAGCTTGGCCATGGACGGCTATGGCCACACCTTC. This codes for CASSLAMDGYGHTF.

CDR3 coding DNA: TGTGCCAGCAGTCCGACAGGGGCCTACGAGCAGTACTTC. Translation gives CASSPTGAYEQYF. This chain connects TRBV6-5 to TRBJ2-7, with 8 bases lining up with TRBD1. With 5 bases clipped from V and 2 bases from J, the junction kept 2 bases outside the gene matches. Germline V gene lookup returns CDR1 MNHEY and CDR2 SVGAGI. The CDR3 has 13 amino acids.

A remark on this clone: A far larger clone is one base from this, pointing to a likely read error. The chain carries TRBV28 and TRBJ2-7; D may be TRBD2 (5 bases). Germline V gene sequence: CDR1 MDHEN, CDR2 SYDVKM. This CDR3 contains 15 residues. The V and J ends lost 5 bases and 2 bases respectively, with 16 bases between them. CDR3 bases: TGTGCCAGCAGTATTAGCGTGATCGCTCCCTACGAGCAGTACTTC. Amino acid sequence: CASSISVIAPYEQYF.

This clone was detected only once. This chain links TRBV30 with TRBJ1-5; 8 positions agree with TRBD1. In germline, CDR1 is GTSNPN, CDR2 SVGIG (reference sequence). This CDR3 comprises 14 residues. V lost 2 bases to trimming and J lost 5 bases; unmatched junction nucleotides: 5. DNA for the CDR3: TGTGCCTGGAGTCTAGGACAGGGAGATCAGCCCCAGCATTTT. Translated, it gives CAWSLGQGDQPQHF. Full variable domain (remainder filled in from reference TRBV30 and TRBJ1-5): SQTIHQWPATLVQPVGSPLSLECTVEGTSNPNLYWYRQAAGRGLQLLFYSVGIGQISSEVPQNLSASRPQDRQFILSSKKLLLSDSGFYLCAWSLGQGDQPQHFGDGTRLSIL.

This chain joins TRBV7-3 and TRBJ1-3; D unclear. Trimming took off 5 bases at V and 3 bases at J, with 8 bases between the two ends. Germline assignment: CDR1 SGHTA and CDR2 FQGTGA. CDR3 size: 13 residues. The CDR3 nucleotides read TGTGCCAGCAGCCCTCGACATGGAAACACCATATATTTT. Its protein is CASSPRHGNTIYF.

This clone was recorded many times. The J gene is TRBJ2-7, the V gene TRBV19; D is possibly TRBD1 (6 bases). The V gene's germline CDR1 is LNHDA and CDR2 SQIVND (reference sequence). CDR3 length: 15 amino acids. The ends were cut back, 1 base at V and 1 base at J, with 11 bases in the middle. CDR3 bases: TGTGCCAGTAGTATAGGAGGGGACACTTCCTACGAGCAGTACTTC. Encoded protein: CASSIGGDTSYEQYF.

This rearrangement joins TRBV7-2 to TRBJ1-1; D is undetermined. The V gene's germline CDR1 is SGHTA and CDR2 FQGNSA. The CDR3 spans 13 residues. The ends were cut back, 4 bases at V and 6 bases at J, with 12 bases in the middle. The chain's CDR3 is CASSWYSAAEAFF. CDR3 in DNA: TGTGCCAGCAGCTGGTACTCGGCGGCTGAAGCTTTCTTT.

This clone appeared once. The genes are TRBV7-2 and TRBJ1-5; TRBD1 matches at 9 bases. Germline V lookup: CDR1 SGHTA, CDR2 FQGNSA. V gave up 5 bases and J gave up 1 base; unmatched junction bases: 12. This CDR3 has 18 amino acids. CDR3: CASSPDRGRIGSNQPQHF. CDR3 coding DNA: TGTGCCAGCAGCCCAGACAGGGGGAGGATAGGGAGCAATCAGCCCCAGCATTTT.

The CDR3 is CASSVGLTGELFF. The CDR3 DNA reads TGTGCCAGCAGCGTGGGACTCACCGGGGAGCTGTTTTTT. The chain employs TRBV11-2 and TRBJ2-2, with D possibly TRBD2 on 6 matching bases. Trimming removed 5 bases from V and 4 bases from J, with 8 bases in between. CDR1 and CDR2 (germline): SGHAT, FQNNGV. This CDR3 has 13 amino acids.